Shown below are 18 T cell receptor beta chains from a single sample sequenced in a study of cytomegalovirus exposure and HLA in healthy donors. This PCR relied on a set of 60 Vbeta primers and 13 Jbeta primers. Here immunoSEQ multiplex PCR was the method, and the copy in TCRdb shows in-frame clones only, minus some. The sample includes some 200,000 clones, 80% to 85% of them seen just once. Sequences were obtained from PBMCs. All receptors come from a woman between 18 and 29 years old in good health and CMV-seronegative.

Comments on this clone: The CDR3 ends on some other residue instead of the conserved phenylalanine or tryptophan, so this is likely a read error. This rearrangement joins TRBV5-6 to TRBJ1-6; 9 bases match TRBD1. Germline lookup yields CDR1 SGHDT and CDR2 YYEEEE. The CDR3 has 15 residues. The J segment lost 11 bases and the V segment lost 4 bases, leaving 10 bases of the junction unmatched. CDR3 in amino acids: CASSLVGTGRTPLHL. CDR3 bases: TGTGCCAGCAGCCTAGTTGGGACAGGGAGGACACCCCTCCACCTT.

This sequence joins TRBV10-3 and TRBJ2-2; D might be TRBD2 (6 bases). The CDR3 has 13 residues. The V end was cut by 7 bases, the J end by 5 bases, with 11 bases between. Looked up from germline, CDR1 is ENHRY and CDR2 is SYGVKD. The CDR3 loop is CAITDSGTGELFF. The CDR3 DNA reads TGTGCCATCACTGACAGCGGGACCGGGGAGCTGTTTTTT.

This clone turned up a few times. The chain links TRBV6-5 to TRBJ2-5, with TRBD2 matching over 8 bases. The junction had 10 bases not matched to a gene; V was cut back by 6 bases and J by 4 bases. The CDR3 has 15 amino acids. The germline V gene encodes CDR1 MNHEY and CDR2 SVGAGI. The CDR3: CASRTTASGRETQYF. In DNA, the CDR3 is TGTGCCAGCAGGACGACAGCTAGCGGGCGAGAGACCCAGTACTTC.

V is TRBV18 and J is TRBJ2-3, with D maybe TRBD2 (6 bases). CDR3 size: 18 residues. Germline CDR1 and CDR2: KGHSH and LQKENI. Trimming took 2 bases from V and 5 from J, leaving 23 bases between them. CDR3 in amino acids: CASSPIPHSRGALDTQYF. The CDR3 bases are TGTGCCAGCTCACCAATCCCCCATTCACGCGGGGCCCTAGATACGCAGTATTTT.

The chain joins TRBV6-5 to TRBJ2-3, with 7 bases fitting TRBD2. The CDR3 loop spans 15 amino acids. Germline V gene lookup returns CDR1 MNHEY and CDR2 SVGAGI. V gave up 5 bases and J gave up 5 bases; unmatched junction bases: 10. CDR3 loop: CASSQPGLKVDTQYF. CDR3 nucleotides: TGTGCCAGCAGTCAACCGGGACTAAAGGTAGATACGCAGTATTTT.

V is TRBV5-8 and J is TRBJ1-3, with D unresolved. Between the trimmed V and J ends, which lost 10 bases and 0 bases, there was a span of 14 bases. This CDR3 is built from 14 residues. Per the germline V gene, CDR1 is SGHTS and CDR2 is YDEGEE. The CDR3, as DNA: TGTGCCGGGGAGGGTCTACTCTCTGGAAACACCATATATTTT. Its translation is CAGEGLLSGNTIYF.

This chain connects TRBV13 to TRBJ1-2; 7 bases align to TRBD1. Germline V gene sequence: CDR1 PRHDT, CDR2 FYEKMQ (reference sequence). J lost 7 bases, V lost 2 bases, and 4 bases had no gene match. This CDR3 spans 13 amino acids. The CDR3 nucleotides read TGTGCCAGCAGCTTAAGGGGGCGCTTTGGCTACACCTTC. This encodes CASSLRGRFGYTF.

This chain connects TRBV14 to TRBJ2-5; 10 bases agree with TRBD1. Unmatched junction bases numbered 5, after V lost 4 bases and J lost 3 bases. The germline V gene has CDR1 SGHDN and CDR2 FVKESK. CDR3 length: 15 residues. The chain's CDR3 is CASSRTGTGEETQYF. CDR3 sequence (DNA): TGTGCCAGCAGCCGCACCGGGACAGGGGAAGAGACCCAGTACTTC. The complete variable domain, with remaining parts taken from reference TRBV14 and TRBJ2-5, reads EAGVTQFPSHSVIEKGQTVTLRCDPISGHDNLYWYRRVMGKEIKFLLHFVKESKQDESGMPNNRFLAERTGGTYSTLKVQPAELEDSGVYFCASSRTGTGEETQYFGPGTRLLVL.

The gene calls are TRBV5-4 and TRBJ1-6, with TRBD1 matching over 9 bases. Germline trimming cut 4 bases from V and 9 bases from J; bases unmatched to any gene: 14. The CDR3 extends over 17 amino acids. Germline CDR1 reads SGHNT; CDR2 reads YYREEE (reference sequence). Here the CDR3 reads CASSGPGQGPSSSPLHF. The DNA of the CDR3 is TGTGCCAGCAGCGGACCGGGACAGGGCCCTTCTAGTTCACCCCTCCACTTT.

This clone was observed a handful of times. The V call is TRBV2, the J call TRBJ2-5; 7 bases map to TRBD1. From germline, CDR1 is SNHLY and CDR2 FYNNEI. The CDR3 length is 13 residues. The chain's CDR3 is CARGQVERETQYF. CDR3 sequence (DNA): TGTGCTAGAGGACAGGTGGAGAGAGAGACCCAGTACTTC.

This clone was seen a single time. The chain uses TRBV28 and TRBJ2-3; 16 bases agree with TRBD2. Unmatched junction bases numbered 5, after V lost 2 bases and J lost 0 bases. This CDR3 has 19 amino acids. Germline V gene data show CDR1 as MDHEN and CDR2 as SYDVKM. CDR3 bases: TGTGCCAGCAGTTTAGGGGGGACTAGCGGGAGGGCTAGCACAGATACGCAGTATTTT. It codes for CASSLGGTSGRASTDTQYF.

This clone was counted a few times. The rearrangement joins TRBV6-5 to TRBJ2-4; D might be TRBD2 (5 bases). Deletions cut 2 bases from V and 0 bases from J, with 5 bases between. The CDR3 is made up of 14 amino acids. Per germline, CDR1 MNHEY and CDR2 SVGAGI. This chain's CDR3 is CASSYGRAKNIQYF. Here the CDR3 DNA reads TGTGCCAGCAGTTACGGGAGAGCCAAAAACATTCAGTACTTC.

The V and J genes are TRBV7-2 and TRBJ1-1, with 11 bases matching TRBD1. The CDR3 sequence is 17 residues long. Germline V gives CDR1 SGHTA, CDR2 FQGNSA. V was clipped by 1 base and J by 1 base; unmatched bases: 5. The CDR3 protein is CASSLVGQGARNTEAFF. CDR3 nucleotides: TGTGCCAGCAGCTTAGTAGGACAGGGGGCGCGGAACACTGAAGCTTTCTTT.

The rearrangement joins TRBV19 to TRBJ2-7; D is possibly TRBD2 (6 bases). The length of the CDR3 is 14 residues. Trimming took off 4 bases at V and 6 bases at J, with 16 bases between the two ends. In germline, CDR1 is LNHDA, CDR2 SQIVND (reference sequence). CDR3 DNA: TGTGCCAGTAGTAAGGGCAGGGACTCAACCGAGCAGTACTTC. Its translation: CASSKGRDSTEQYF.

The J gene is TRBJ1-1, the V gene TRBV7-3; TRBD1 is a possible D gene (5 bases). The CDR3 extends over 15 amino acids. V was cut by 5 bases and J by 4 bases, with 17 bases left in between. The germline V gene encodes CDR1 SGHTA and CDR2 FQGTGA. The CDR3 bases are TGTGCCAGCAGCCCCCCCGGGGGGTTACTCACTGAAGCTTTCTTT. Amino acid sequence: CASSPPGGLLTEAFF.

This clone was detected once. The chain uses TRBV7-3 and TRBJ2-7, with 12 bases aligning to TRBD2. The V gene's germline CDR1 is SGHTA and CDR2 FQGTGA. CDR3 length: 19 amino acids. V lost 0 bases to trimming and J lost 5 bases; unmatched junction nucleotides: 14. CDR3 coding DNA: TGTGCCAGCAGCTTAACGGGGCTAGCGGGAGGGCCCATCGGCCACGAGCAGTACTTC. It translates to CASSLTGLAGGPIGHEQYF.

The rearrangement uses TRBV5-1 and TRBJ1-6, with 11 bases that match TRBD1. Germline V lookup: CDR1 SGHRS, CDR2 YFSETQ. CDR3 size: 16 residues. Unmatched junction bases numbered 9, after V lost 4 bases and J lost 9 bases. The CDR3 is CASSVEGQGDVSPLHF. The CDR3 bases are TGCGCCAGCAGCGTGGAGGGACAGGGGGATGTTTCACCCCTCCACTTT.

This clone was seen just once. The rearrangement joins TRBV7-6 to TRBJ2-1; possible D gene TRBD2, 5 bases. CDR3 length: 16 residues. In germline, CDR1 is SGHVS, CDR2 FNYEAQ. V lost 3 bases to trimming and J lost 4 bases, with 16 bases between them. DNA of the CDR3: TGTGCCAGCAGCTTCAGCCTAGCAGAGGCATACAATGAGCAGTTCTTC. Encoded protein: CASSFSLAEAYNEQFF.